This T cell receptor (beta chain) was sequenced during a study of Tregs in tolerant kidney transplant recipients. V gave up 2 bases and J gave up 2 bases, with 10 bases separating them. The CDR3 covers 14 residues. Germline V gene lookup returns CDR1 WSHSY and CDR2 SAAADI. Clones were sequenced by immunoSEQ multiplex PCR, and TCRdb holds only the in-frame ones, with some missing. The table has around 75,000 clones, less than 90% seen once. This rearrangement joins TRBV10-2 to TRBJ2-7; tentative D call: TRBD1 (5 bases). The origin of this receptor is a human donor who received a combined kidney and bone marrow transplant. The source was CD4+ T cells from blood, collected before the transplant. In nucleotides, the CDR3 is TGCGCCAGCAGTGAGATCAGGGCCACCTACGAGCAGTACTTC. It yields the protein CASSEIRATYEQYF.